Listed below are T cell receptor beta chains from one sample, sequenced in a study of graft-versus-host responses after intestinal transplantation. These receptors have no known antigen. The repertoire was sequenced with immunoSEQ multiplex PCR; TCRdb's copy has only in-frame clones and lacks some. This table holds about 70,000 clones, approximately 94% found once. Here the sequenced sample was unstimulated CD8+ T cells sorted from spleen or lymph node cells, taken before intestinal transplant. These receptors all come from a human donor who received an intestinal transplant. Both conserved end residues are part of each CDR3. The D gene is left open where the match is weak.

d_call,v_call,cdr3_aa
NA,TRBV4-1,CASSQDNRGVVYLEQFF
TRBD1,TRBV19,CASSIDQDRGGYNEQFF
NA,TRBV18,CASSTTLGPGSSYEQYF
TRBD2,TRBV5-5,CASSLAPPRDYTSDTQYF
TRBD2,TRBV5-1,CASRTSGVYNEQFF
NA,TRBV19,CASSRGRTVNTGELFF
NA,TRBV7-6,CASSLTDSSGNTIYF
TRBD2,TRBV11-2,CASSLRTSQPSGTGELFF
TRBD1,TRBV7-6,CASSPWTGNYGYTF
TRBD2,TRBV18,CASSPSTSGSWGTNEQFF
TRBD1,TRBV5-1,CASSQRQGGYEQYF
NA,TRBV15,CATSSRGSSEAFF
NA,TRBV2,CASSETGDLSYNSPLHF
NA,TRBV5-6,CASSLVGQSEQYF
NA,TRBV28,CASSNEENTEAFF
NA,TRBV5-6,CASSLAGSTYEQYF
TRBD1,TRBV5-1,CASSKTTGGSGNTIYF
NA,TRBV13,CASSPERGSEQFF
NA,TRBV7-9,CASSTGPTDTQYF
TRBD1,TRBV6-5,CASETGTGGHNEQFF
NA,TRBV11-3,CASSLEGGYQETQYF
NA,TRBV7-9,CASMDGQEGTQYF
NA,TRBV21-1,CGYQETQYF
TRBD1,TRBV13,CASSSTQGARYGYTF
TRBD2,TRBV9,CASSDGTSGYEQYF
NA,TRBV10-1,CASSAGRSNEQYF
NA,TRBV6-6,CASSYSRRAAYEQYF
NA,TRBV27,CASSPRTARVEAFF
TRBD1,TRBV7-9,CASSSSPGTGRNTDTQYF
NA,TRBV7-8,CASSPLRTESTGELFF
NA,TRBV7-9,CASSLQGRGQFF
TRBD1,TRBV5-6,CASSPGQGFDTEAFF
NA,TRBV2,CASTNAAGPGEQYF
TRBD1,TRBV9,CASSVADRVFDEQFF
TRBD1,TRBV9,CASSVEGQSSYEQYF
TRBD2,TRBV7-3,CASSLGPSGLSGNEQFF
NA,TRBV9,CASSPRGAMGDSPLHF
TRBD2,TRBV28,CASSLIAGGGSYEQYF
NA,TRBV27,CASTRDDRPYEQYF
NA,TRBV27,CASRETGLAYGYTF
NA,TRBV6-6,CASSYSGGVSYEQYF
TRBD2,TRBV7-6,CASSFSSGRVRTGELFF
TRBD2,TRBV28,CASTPPMLAGGYEQYF
NA,TRBV30,CAWSTDMNTEAFF
TRBD1,TRBV10-3,CAISESWRTGLSYEQYF
NA,TRBV27,CASGGRRNEQFF
NA,TRBV9,CASSVDAGNYEQYF
NA,TRBV7-8,CASSSRGDLGTEAFF
NA,TRBV6-1,CASSDRLGHADPYEQYF
NA,TRBV5-4,CASSRDSYEQYF
TRBD2,TRBV27,CASSSTSGTYNEQFF
NA,TRBV28,CASSFTSTLEQYF
NA,TRBV4-1,CASSQDSLGGGELFF
NA,TRBV27,CASSLGPEPYEQYF
TRBD1,TRBV27,CASSLLAGGDWETQYF
TRBD2,TRBV5-1,CASSLGLAGDNYEQYF
TRBD2,TRBV4-2,CASSQDAGRTSGIYEQYF
NA,TRBV4-1,CASSERLWSSKNIQYF